Following are 18 T cell receptor beta chains from one sample sequenced in a study of T cells in localized non-small cell lung cancer. Here immunoSEQ multiplex PCR was the method, and the copy in TCRdb shows in-frame clones only, minus some. This table has about 31,000 clones, 70% to 90% appearing once. The source was peripheral blood, collected before any cancer treatment. The receptors come from a woman aged 35 to 75 with stage I lung adenocarcinoma.

This clone was seen only a few times. The chain uses TRBV6-1 and TRBJ1-2; 7 bases are a match to TRBD1. Germline-derived CDR1 and CDR2 are MNHNS and SASEGT. This CDR3 spans 14 amino acids. V was clipped by 7 bases and J by 8 bases; unmatched bases: 13. CDR3 amino acids: CASTYAGRGEGYTF. The CDR3 DNA sequence: TGTGCCAGCACCTATGCGGGCAGGGGGGAAGGCTACACCTTC.

The chain carries TRBV5-1 and TRBJ2-5; 7 nucleotides line up with TRBD1. V dropped 4 bases and J dropped 5; count of bases not matched to a gene: 8. The V gene's germline CDR1 is SGHRS and CDR2 YFSETQ. This CDR3 region has 14 residues. Written as DNA, the CDR3 is TGCGCCAGCAGCCAGTCCGGGACAGTGGAGACCCAGTACTTC. Its translation is CASSQSGTVETQYF.

The chain has TRBV27 and TRBJ1-1; D remains unclear. Trimming shortened V by 0 bases and J by 4 bases, and 12 bases separated the two germline ends. This CDR3 contains 15 residues. Germline assignment: CDR1 MNHEY and CDR2 SMNVEV (reference sequence). This CDR3 is CASSLSEPEVTEAFF. Written as DNA, the CDR3 is TGTGCCAGCAGTTTATCAGAACCCGAGGTCACTGAAGCTTTCTTT.

J is TRBJ1-2 and V is TRBV5-1; D is unresolved. Trimming took off 5 bases at V and 10 bases at J, with 27 bases between the two ends. CDR1 is SGHRS, CDR2 YFSETQ, per germline. The CDR3 runs to 16 residues. Here the CDR3 reads CASSLSPSDPTGSYTF. The CDR3 bases are TGCGCCAGCAGTCTGTCCCCCTCAGACCCGACTGGTTCCTACACCTTC.

The rearrangement joins TRBV18 to TRBJ2-5, with 8 bases identical to TRBD1. The assigned J gene may be wrong: the sequence end matches TRBJ2-7 better. The CDR3 consists of 15 residues. Germline V gene sequence: CDR1 KGHSH, CDR2 LQKENI. The chain's CDR3 is CASSPIGQGSYEQYF. CDR3 DNA: TGTGCCAGCTCACCTATTGGACAGGGCTCCTACGAGCAGTACTTC.

The chain is built from TRBV28 and TRBJ2-5; 7 bases are a match to TRBD2. The trim removed 6 bases at V and 12 bases at J, leaving 7 bases unmatched. CDR3 length: 11 residues. Germline V gives CDR1 MDHEN, CDR2 SYDVKM. The CDR3 DNA follows: TGTGCCAGCAGCCGACTAGCCGATAAGTACTTC. As protein: CASSRLADKYF.

V usage is TRBV5-6 and J usage is TRBJ1-1, with no clear D. This CDR3 region has 13 residues. Germline V gives CDR1 SGHDT, CDR2 YYEEEE. V was trimmed by 4 bases and J by 3 bases, leaving 10 bases between them. CDR3 region: CASSEGGYTEAFF. The CDR3 nucleotides read TGTGCCAGCAGCGAAGGAGGGTACACTGAAGCTTTCTTT.

The rearrangement links TRBV19 to TRBJ2-1; possible D gene TRBD2, 5 bases. V lost 2 bases and J lost 10, with 15 bases in between. The V gene's germline CDR1 is LNHDA and CDR2 SQIVND (reference sequence). This CDR3 is 14 amino acids long. CDR3 amino acids: CASSISGEPGEQFF. For the CDR3, the DNA is TGTGCCAGTAGTATATCGGGTGAGCCGGGGGAGCAGTTCTTC.

This clone turned up a few times. The V gene is TRBV7-2, the J gene TRBJ2-7; 7 bases match TRBD2. Germline loops: CDR1 SGHTA, CDR2 FQGNSA. J gave up 5 bases and V 0 bases, and 4 bases lay outside the gene matches. The CDR3 covers 14 residues. CDR3 region: CASSLARLANEQYF. CDR3 coding DNA: TGTGCCAGCAGCTTAGCGAGACTAGCCAACGAGCAGTACTTC.

The chain recombines TRBV27 with TRBJ1-2, with a tentative D call TRBD1 (5 bases). The germline gives CDR1 MNHEY, CDR2 SMNVEV (reference sequence). Trimming stripped 6 bases from V and 4 bases from J, with 15 bases between. CDR3 length equals 14 residues. CDR3 bases: TGTGCCAGCAGCAACCGCAGGGAGTTCTATGGCTACACCTTC. Translated: CASSNRREFYGYTF.

This clone was counted between two and nine times. V and J are TRBV29-1 and TRBJ2-1, with 9 bases that match TRBD2. Germline assignment: CDR1 SQVTM and CDR2 ANQGSEA. J lost 4 bases, V lost 8 bases, and 6 bases had no gene match. This CDR3 has 13 residues. The CDR3 spells CSLAGEVYNEQFF. Here the CDR3 DNA reads TGCAGCTTAGCGGGAGAAGTATACAATGAGCAGTTCTTC.

The rearrangement links TRBV7-3 to TRBJ1-1, with D tentatively TRBD1 (6 bases). The ends were cut back, 2 bases at V and 1 base at J, with 11 bases in the middle. The length of the CDR3 is 15 residues. Germline values: CDR1 SGHTA, CDR2 FQGTGA. DNA of the CDR3: TGTGCCAGCAGCTTACTAGGCAGGGGGAACACTGAAGCTTTCTTT. Translating gives CASSLLGRGNTEAFF.

This chain joins TRBV7-2 and TRBJ2-7; 13 bases map to TRBD2. Germline V gene data show CDR1 as SGHTA and CDR2 as FQGNSA. The J segment lost 2 bases and the V segment lost 1 base, leaving 5 bases of the junction unmatched. The CDR3 is 17 amino acids. The CDR3 loop is CASSLEGLAGDTYEQYF. The CDR3 DNA is TGTGCCAGCAGCTTAGAAGGACTAGCGGGGGACACCTACGAGCAGTACTTC.

J is TRBJ2-5 and V is TRBV5-4; 9 bases agree with TRBD1. V shed 4 bases and J 5 bases; nucleotides not matched to a gene: 9. The CDR3 is 15 amino acids. Germline assignment: CDR1 SGHNT and CDR2 YYREEE (reference sequence). CDR3: CASSPLADRGETQYF. In nucleotides, the CDR3 is TGTGCCAGCAGCCCTTTGGCCGACAGGGGGGAGACCCAGTACTTC.

This chain uses TRBV6-6 with TRBJ1-2; the match to TRBD1 covers 8 bases. The J segment lost 4 bases and the V segment lost 5 bases, leaving 9 bases of the junction unmatched. Germline CDR1 reads MNHNY; CDR2 reads SVGAGI (reference sequence). This CDR3 comprises 15 residues. The CDR3 loop reads CASSIQTGATYGYTF. The CDR3 DNA is TGTGCCAGCAGTATACAGACAGGGGCAACCTATGGCTACACCTTC.

V gene TRBV5-1 combines with J gene TRBJ1-2; D is undetermined. Per germline, CDR1 SGHRS and CDR2 YFSETQ. V lost 0 bases and J 4 bases, leaving 10 bases between the germline ends. There are 14 residues in the CDR3. The CDR3 sequence: CASSLDGKSYGYTF. For the CDR3, the DNA is TGCGCCAGCAGCTTGGATGGGAAGAGCTATGGCTACACCTTC.

This clone was counted once. This sequence joins TRBV5-1 and TRBJ1-2, with 10 positions matching TRBD1. CDR3 length: 16 amino acids. Germline-derived CDR1 and CDR2 are SGHRS and YFSETQ. V gave up 4 bases and J gave up 2 bases; unmatched junction bases: 8. The CDR3 here is CASSKTPGQGNYGYTF. The CDR3 bases are TGCGCCAGCAGCAAAACCCCGGGACAGGGGAACTATGGCTACACCTTC.

The CDR3 nucleotides are TGTGCCAGCAGCCTTGGTGTGGAGGAGCAGTACTTC. Protein: CASSLGVEEQYF. The rearrangement links TRBV7-9 to TRBJ2-7; D remains ambiguous. The CDR3 contains 12 residues. Trimming removed 5 bases at V and 7 bases at J, with 12 bases between. Germline loops: CDR1 SEHNR, CDR2 FQNEAQ (reference sequence).